A selection of T cell receptor beta chains follows, all from one sample in a study of T cells in Graves' hyperthyroidism and ophthalmopathy. MiXCR, run by TCRdb on the multiplex PCR reads, gives a single entry per CDR3 protein. The sample holds around 760,000 distinct CDR3 sequences, 30% to 40% seen once. Sequencing input: blood. The receptors here all came from a woman between 40 and 50 years old with Graves' hyperthyroidism. CDR3s include the opening cysteine and the closing phenylalanine or tryptophan. The D gene is left open where the match is weak. Size is stated for part of the rows, as once, few or many counts, or as a class when the clone is expanded.

v_call	cdr3_length	d_call	j_call	clone_size	cdr3_nt	cdr3_aa
TRBV6-2/TRBV6-3	13	.	TRBJ1-5	many	TGTGCCAGCAGTCAGTCCAGGTGGCAGCCCCAGCATTTT	CASSQSRWQPQHF
TRBV4-3	15	.	TRBJ1-1	.	TGCGCCAGCAGCCAAGCTTTTGAATCGAACACTGAAGCTTTCTTT	CASSQAFESNTEAFF
TRBV29-1	12	.	TRBJ1-3	many	TGCAGCGTTGTTGGGGGTGGAAACACCATATATTTT	CSVVGGGNTIYF
TRBV5-5	13	.	TRBJ1-5	.	TGTGCCAGCAGCTTGGCGACCGATCAGCCCCAGCATTTT	CASSLATDQPQHF
TRBV2	16	TRBD2	TRBJ2-3	.	TGTGCCAGCAGTGAACAGCGGGGGGGCGTGACAGATACGCAGTATTTT	CASSEQRGGVTDTQYF
TRBV14	14	.	TRBJ2-5	.	TGTGCCAGCAGCCTTCTGGGGATCAGAGAGACCCAGTACTTC	CASSLLGIRETQYF
TRBV7-9	12	.	TRBJ1-1	once	TGTGCCAGCAGCCCCCGGGGTAGCGGAGCTTTCTTT	CASSPRGSGAFF
TRBV5-8	12	.	TRBJ1-5	.	TGTGTCAGCAGCTGGGGTAATCAGCCCCAGCATTTT	CVSSWGNQPQHF
TRBV2	15	.	TRBJ2-2	many	TGTGCCAGCAGTGAACTTCGGGGAGGCACCGGGGAGCTGTTTTTT	CASSELRGGTGELFF
TRBV5-6	16	.	TRBJ1-1	.	TGTGCCAGCAGCGAGGGACCTGAAGAGGTGAACACTGAAGCTTTCTTT	CASSEGPEEVNTEAFF
TRBV5-1	15	TRBD1	TRBJ1-2	once	TGCGCCAGCAGCTCTCACGGGACAGGGGAAAATGGCTACACCTTC	CASSSHGTGENGYTF
TRBV6-5	15	TRBD1	TRBJ1-5	.	TGTGCCAGCAGCCAGACAGGGGGCCATAATCAGCCCCAGCATTTT	CASSQTGGHNQPQHF
TRBV7-2	14	TRBD1	TRBJ1-1	many	TGTGCCAGCAGTTCCGGACAGGCCAACACTGAAGCTTTCTTT	CASSSGQANTEAFF
TRBV7-9	11	.	TRBJ1-5	few	TGTGCCAGCAGTTGGAACTTGCGCCAGCATTTT	CASSWNLRQHF
TRBV7-2	16	TRBD1	TRBJ1-6	.	TGTGCCAGCAGCACCGGGACAGGGTCTGGGGATTCACCCCTCCACTTT	CASSTGTGSGDSPLHF
TRBV6-4	14	.	TRBJ1-6	many	TGTGCCAGCAGCCCTGAAGGCTATAATTCACCCCTCCACTTT	CASSPEGYNSPLHF
TRBV11-1	16	TRBD1	TRBJ1-1	many	TGTGCCAGCAGCCGTGGGACAGGGGGCGTTGGTACTGAAGCTTTCTTT	CASSRGTGGVGTEAFF
TRBV11-2	17	.	TRBJ1-2	.	TGTGCCAGCAGCCAAGATTTTGTTGGCGGGGCTTGGAATCGCTACACCTTC	CASSQDFVGGAWNRYTF
TRBV19	15	.	TRBJ2-7	.	TGTGCCAGTAGTATTCAGAGTGGTTTTTCCTACGAGCAGTACTTC	CASSIQSGFSYEQYF
TRBV5-1	13	.	TRBJ1-1	.	TGCGCCAGCAGCTATGCGGACAGCGCTGAAGCTTTCTTT	CASSYADSAEAFF
TRBV7-2	16	TRBD1	TRBJ2-7	many	TGTGCCAGCAGCTACCGGGGACAGGGGGCGTCCTACGAGCAGTACTTC	CASSYRGQGASYEQYF
TRBV7-2	17	TRBD2	TRBJ2-3	.	TGTGCCAGCACCAGGGGAGGGCTAGCGGGAGTTACAGATACGCAGTATTTT	CASTRGGLAGVTDTQYF
TRBV7-8	15	.	TRBJ2-7	.	TGTGCCAGCAGCCAAGCCTATAGCGGATCCTACGAGCAGTACTTC	CASSQAYSGSYEQYF
TRBV29-1	14	.	TRBJ2-2	many	TGCAGCGTTGTAAAAGACTTCTACACCGGGGAGCTGTTTTTT	CSVVKDFYTGELFF
TRBV10-3	15	TRBD2	TRBJ2-7	many	TGTGCCATCAGCCCCCGGACTAGCGGGGAGCTCGAGCAGTACTTC	CAISPRTSGELEQYF
TRBV5-1	15	TRBD1	TRBJ2-5	many	TGCGCCAGTAAACGAATTCCAGGGGGTCAAGAGACCCAGTACTTC	CASKRIPGGQETQYF
TRBV20-1	12	TRBD1	TRBJ1-5	many	TGCGGCACAGGGGAGAGCAATCAGCCCCAGCATTTT	CGTGESNQPQHF
TRBV19	14	.	TRBJ1-5	many	TGTGCCAGCACGGGACAAGGGGGGAATCAGCCCCAGCATTTT	CASTGQGGNQPQHF
TRBV7-9	17	.	TRBJ1-3	few	TGTGCCAGCAGCCCTGGGGTCATGACCCTCTCTGGAAACACCATATATTTT	CASSPGVMTLSGNTIYF
TRBV19	17	.	TRBJ1-3	many	TGTGCCAGTAGTACGGCGGGTGGGTACATCTCTGGAAACACCATATATTTT	CASSTAGGYISGNTIYF
TRBV10-3	15	.	TRBJ1-4	.	TGTGCCATCAGTGAATGGGGGGCGACTAATGAAAAACTGGTTTTT	CAISEWGATNEKLVF
TRBV6-5	14	TRBD1	TRBJ2-7	.	TGTGCCAGCAGTTACGGCGACAGGGTCCACGAGCAGTACTTC	CASSYGDRVHEQYF
TRBV7-3	15	.	TRBJ2-2	many	TGTGCCAGCAGCCTCTCGACAGGACCAACCGGGGAGCTGTTTTTT	CASSLSTGPTGELFF
TRBV7-9	14	.	TRBJ1-4	many	TGTGCCAGCAGCTTAAGGGGCGCTAATGAAAAACTGTTTTTT	CASSLRGANEKLFF
TRBV4-3	13	.	TRBJ1-4	once	TGCGCCAGCAGAGGCACCGGGGGTGAAAAACTGTTTTTT	CASRGTGGEKLFF
TRBV7-2	15	.	TRBJ1-1	.	TGTGCCAGCAGCCCCGGGGGACGGACGAACACTGAAGCTTTCTTT	CASSPGGRTNTEAFF
TRBV4-3	16	TRBD2	TRBJ2-2	.	TGCGCCAGCAGCCATTATGTAACGGGGGGGGACGGGGAGCTGTTTTTT	CASSHYVTGGDGELFF
TRBV6-1	15	.	TRBJ1-5	many	TGTGCCAGCAGTCCGACCACAGGGCCAAATCAGCCCCAGCATTTT	CASSPTTGPNQPQHF
TRBV7-3	15	TRBD2	TRBJ2-3	.	TGTGCCAGCAGCGCTCTAGCGGGGGTCCCAGATACGCAGTATTTT	CASSALAGVPDTQYF
TRBV24-1	13	.	TRBJ2-2	.	TGTGCCGCCAGTGACGGAGATACCGGGGAGCTGTTTTTT	CAASDGDTGELFF